This T cell receptor beta chain was identified during a study of cytomegalovirus exposure and HLA in healthy donors. Study-level results: Reported performance of the classifier showed diagnosis of cytomegalovirus status with high specificity and sensitivity. TRBV6-2, TRBV6-3 and some other V segments were excluded as indistinguishable. The likely origin of a cluster of highly shared sequence variants was a sequencing artifact.

The PCR employed 60 Vbeta primers together with 13 Jbeta primers. The method was immunoSEQ multiplex PCR; TCRdb's version includes in-frame clones alone and lacks a portion of them. In the table there are roughly 120,000 clones, about 80% of which are singletons. The CDR3 totals 15 residues. CDR1 and CDR2 from the germline V gene are WSHSY and SAAADI. J gave up 8 bases and V 8 bases, and 12 bases lay outside the gene matches. About this clone itself: Its antigen is not identified.

This chain links TRBV10-2 with TRBJ1-6, with 7 bases fitting TRBD1. Sequenced material: PBMCs. The sequence came from a male donor in good health and CMV-seronegative. CDR3 sequence (DNA): TGCGCCAGCGGTCGCTCCAGGCAGGGGGATTCACCCCTCCACTTT. Translation: CASGRSRQGDSPLHF.